Presented here are 7 T cell receptor beta chains from one specimen sequenced in a study of T cell changes during pregnancy in multiple sclerosis. The method was immunoSEQ multiplex PCR; TCRdb's version includes in-frame clones alone and lacks a portion of them. The sample carries more than 45,000 clones, 92% recorded once. Material: CD4+ T cells from peripheral blood mononuclear cells, obtained after pregnancy. These receptors all stem from a female donor with multiple sclerosis, enrolled in a pregnancy study.

The chain carries TRBV5-1 and TRBJ1-2; D is perhaps TRBD1 (5 bases). Germline V gene sequence: CDR1 SGHRS, CDR2 YFSETQ. Trimming took off 1 base at V and 3 bases at J, with 19 bases between the two ends. This CDR3 contains 17 residues. In DNA, the CDR3 is TGCGCCAGCAGCTTGTTCACAGGATCTTTAAGGGACTATGGCTACACCTTC. This translates into CASSLFTGSLRDYGYTF. The variable domain in full, with the rest retrieved from reference TRBV5-1 and TRBJ1-2, is KAGVTQTPRYLIKTRGQQVTLSCSPISGHRSVSWYQQTPGQGLQFLFEYFSETQRNKGNFPGRFSGRQFSNSRSEMNVSTLELGDSALYLCASSLFTGSLRDYGYTFGSGTRLTVV.

The V call is TRBV19, the J call TRBJ2-2; TRBD1 aligns across 9 bases. Germline assignment: CDR1 LNHDA and CDR2 SQIVND (reference sequence). CDR3 size: 18 residues. Losses at the gene ends were 3 bases for V and 0 bases for J; bases not matched to a gene: 8. CDR3 in DNA: TGTGCCAGTAGTATGCGCACAGGGGGCGCCGCGAACACCGGGGAGCTGTTTTTT. It encodes CASSMRTGGAANTGELFF.

V and J are TRBV7-2 and TRBJ2-7, with 13 bases lining up with TRBD2. From germline, CDR1 is SGHTA and CDR2 FQGNSA. The CDR3 covers 18 residues. V shed 5 bases and J 0 bases; nucleotides not matched to a gene: 10. The CDR3 loop reads CASSAPGTSGASSYEQYF. CDR3 DNA: TGTGCCAGCAGCGCCCCCGGGACTAGCGGGGCCAGCTCCTACGAGCAGTACTTC.

The rearrangement uses TRBV7-8 and TRBJ1-1; TRBD1 agrees at 9 bases. V was pared by 5 bases and J by 4 bases, with 8 bases of the junction left unmatched. The CDR3 consists of 15 residues. Germline V gives CDR1 SGHVS, CDR2 FQNEAQ. DNA for the CDR3: TGTGCCAGCAGCATCCGGGACAGGGTGGGCACTGAAGCTTTCTTT. It yields the protein CASSIRDRVGTEAFF.

The genes are TRBV19 and TRBJ1-3, with no clear D. The germline CDR1 and CDR2 sequences are LNHDA and SQIVND (reference sequence). Deletions cut 0 bases from V and 4 bases from J, with 19 bases between. CDR3 length: 18 residues. The CDR3: CASSIDRGGRGSGNTIYF. Written as DNA, the CDR3 is TGTGCCAGTAGTATAGATCGCGGAGGACGCGGGTCGGGAAACACCATATATTTT.

The chain couples TRBV6-5 to TRBJ1-2; 9 bases map to TRBD1. Germline V CDR1 and CDR2: MNHEY, SVGAGI. Trimming at V came to 5 bases and at J to 5 bases, leaving 3 bases not matched to a gene. The CDR3 spans 13 residues. DNA of the CDR3: TGTGCCAGCAGTCAGACAGGGGGGTATGGCTACACCTTC. Translated, it gives CASSQTGGYGYTF.

The chain has TRBV7-9 and TRBJ2-3; 7 nucleotides align to TRBD2. CDR1 and CDR2 (germline): SEHNR, FQNEAQ (reference sequence). The CDR3 totals 13 residues. The trim removed 1 base at V and 9 bases at J, leaving 4 bases unmatched. CDR3 amino acids: CASSLGVGGTQYF. DNA of the CDR3: TGTGCCAGCAGCTTAGGTGTGGGGGGGACGCAGTATTTT. The complete variable domain, with remaining parts taken from reference TRBV7-9 and TRBJ2-3, reads DTGVSQNPRHKITKRGQNVTFRCDPISEHNRLYWYRQTLGQGPEFLTYFQNEAQLEKSRLLSDRFSAERPKGSFSTLEIQRTEQGDSAMYLCASSLGVGGTQYFGPGTRLTVL.